This TCR beta chain was recovered during a study of blood T cell repertoires in COVID-19. V lost 1 base and J lost 4; bases outside the gene matches: 6. This CDR3 contains 16 residues. CDR1 LNHNV and CDR2 YYDKDF come from the germline V gene (reference sequence). Some clones are missing from TCRdb's copy, which holds only in-frame ones; the method was immunoSEQ multiplex PCR. The data show under 250,000 clones, around 81% seen once. Sequenced material: peripheral blood. V is TRBV15 and J is TRBJ1-1; 10 bases fit TRBD1. This TCR was sampled from a man between 50 and 59 years old with active or convalescent COVID-19. The CDR3 DNA is TGTGCCACCAGCAGAGGGGGACAGGGGCTGGGCACTGAAGCTTTCTTT. Translation: CATSRGGQGLGTEAFF. Combining the CDR3 with reference TRBV15 and TRBJ1-1 gives the whole variable domain DAMVIQNPRYQVTQFGKPVTLSCSQTLNHNVMYWYQQKSSQAPKLLFHYYDKDFNNEADTPDNFQSRRPNTSFCFLDIRSPGLGDTAMYLCATSRGGQGLGTEAFFGQGTRLTVV.